The 9 T cell receptor beta chains in this list originate from one sample, sequenced in a study of Graves' ophthalmopathy and Graves' hyperthyroidism. Amplified TCR beta CDR3 regions were obtained using RNA transcripts as template. The first round was an RT-PCR with HTBI primers, and the second round was a multiplex PCR. TCRdb re-called the multiplex PCR reads with MiXCR, one entry per CDR3 protein. The sample yields fewer than 650,000 distinct CDR3 sequences, about a fifth seen once. The specimen sequenced was peripheral blood. The source is a woman under 30 with stable Graves' hyperthyroidism. Some clones in this sample may be carry-over from other donors' samples.

This clonotype was observed many times. The V gene is TRBV12-3 or TRBV12-4, the J gene TRBJ1-1, with D uncertain. CDR3 length: 14 residues. V was clipped by 7 bases and J by 1 base, with 13 bases between them. The CDR3, as DNA: TGTGCCAGCATAGGGCGTGAGGCGAACACTGAAGCTTTCTTT. Amino acid sequence: CASIGREANTEAFF.

This clonotype appeared many times. This chain uses TRBV12-3 or TRBV12-4 with TRBJ1-1, with D uncertain. Deletions cut 7 bases from V and 5 bases from J, with 14 bases between. The CDR3 spans 13 residues. The CDR3 region is CASTPAPRTEAFF. CDR3 DNA sequence: TGTGCCAGCACCCCCGCCCCCCGGACTGAAGCTTTCTTT.

This clonotype was counted many times. The J gene is TRBJ1-1, the V gene TRBV11-2; a possible D gene is TRBD1 (5 bases). CDR1 is SGHAT, CDR2 FQNNGV, per germline. The V gene lost 1 base and the J gene lost 1 base, with 10 bases spanning the gap. There are 15 residues in the CDR3. The CDR3 sequence: CASSLVAGRNTEAFF. The CDR3 DNA sequence: TGTGCCAGCAGCTTAGTAGCGGGACGGAACACTGAAGCTTTCTTT.

This clonotype was detected ten times or more. The chain joins TRBV4-2 to TRBJ2-7; 8 positions agree with TRBD1. The V gene end was trimmed by 3 bases and the J gene end by 2 bases; junction bases not matched to a gene: 6. The germline CDR1 and CDR2 sequences are LGHNA and YNFKEQ. CDR3 length equals 15 residues. The CDR3 sequence: CASSQERQGTYEQYF. Here the CDR3 DNA reads TGTGCCAGCAGCCAGGAACGACAGGGGACCTACGAGCAGTACTTC.

This clonotype has a handful of counts. The V and J genes are TRBV11-2 and TRBJ2-7; 16 positions match TRBD2. CDR3 size: 15 residues. J gave up 4 bases and V 5 bases, and 2 bases lay outside the gene matches. Germline V gene lookup returns CDR1 SGHAT and CDR2 FQNNGV. The CDR3 sequence: CASSGTSGRVYEQYF. CDR3 bases: TGTGCCAGCAGCGGGACTAGCGGGAGGGTATACGAGCAGTACTTC.

This clonotype occurred many times. Here the CDR3 reads CATSRDLMVRTPQHF. The CDR3 DNA is TGTGCCACCAGCAGAGATCTGATGGTGAGAACGCCCCAGCATTTT. The rearrangement uses TRBV15 and TRBJ1-5; no definite D call. The CDR3 length is 15 residues. Trimming took off 0 bases at V and 9 bases at J, with 15 bases between the two ends. Germline loops: CDR1 LNHNV, CDR2 YYDKDF (reference sequence).

This clonotype appeared many times. The CDR3 spells CASSFGQDDGYTF. The CDR3 nucleotides are TGCGCCAGCAGCTTCGGCCAGGACGATGGCTACACCTTC. V and J are TRBV5-1 and TRBJ1-2, with D unclear. CDR3 size: 13 residues. Germline CDR1 and CDR2: SGHRS and YFSETQ. The V end was cut by 2 bases, the J end by 6 bases, with 11 bases between.

A note on this clonotype: This may arise from a read error, as a much more abundant clone is one base away. The chain has TRBV11-1 and TRBJ1-1; D is undetermined. CDR1 and CDR2 from the germline V gene are SGHAT and FQDESV (reference sequence). V lost 1 base and J lost 4, with 19 bases in between. This CDR3 contains 17 residues. CDR3 nucleotide sequence: TGTGCCAGCAGCTTAGTGTACACAGACCTTATGGTCACTGAAGCTTTCTTT. Translation gives CASSLVYTDLMVTEAFF.

J is TRBJ2-7 and V is TRBV20-1, with 8 bases that match TRBD2. The V segment lost 0 bases and the J segment 5 bases; nucleotides outside the gene matches: 12. This CDR3 is built from 16 residues. Per the germline V gene, CDR1 is DFQATT and CDR2 is SNEGSKA (reference sequence). The CDR3 here is CSARDQGLASLNEQYF. The CDR3 DNA reads as TGCAGTGCTAGAGATCAAGGACTAGCCAGCCTTAACGAGCAGTACTTC.